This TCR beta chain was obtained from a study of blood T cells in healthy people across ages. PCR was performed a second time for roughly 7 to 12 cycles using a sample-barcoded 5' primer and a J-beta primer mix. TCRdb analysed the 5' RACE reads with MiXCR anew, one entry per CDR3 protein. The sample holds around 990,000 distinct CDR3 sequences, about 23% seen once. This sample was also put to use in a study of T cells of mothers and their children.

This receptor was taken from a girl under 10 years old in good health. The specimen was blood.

This CDR3 is CASSPDSGNTQYF. As DNA, the CDR3 is TGTGCCAGCAGTCCGGACAGCGGTAATACGCAGTATTTT. This chain joins TRBV12-3 or TRBV12-4 and TRBJ2-3, with D perhaps matching TRBD1 (6 bases). V was clipped by 5 bases and J by 7 bases, with 13 bases between them. This CDR3 is built from 13 residues.